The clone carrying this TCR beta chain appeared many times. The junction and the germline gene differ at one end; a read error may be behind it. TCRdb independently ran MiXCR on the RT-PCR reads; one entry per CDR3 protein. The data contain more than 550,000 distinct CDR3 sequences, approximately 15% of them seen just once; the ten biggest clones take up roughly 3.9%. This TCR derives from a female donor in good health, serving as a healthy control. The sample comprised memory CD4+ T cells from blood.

The CDR3 DNA reads TGCAGCGTTGAAGTCCGAGGGAGGGCCTACGGGCAGTACTTC. Residues: CSVEVRGRAYGQYF. The V gene is TRBV29-1, the J gene TRBJ2-7; 7 nucleotides agree with TRBD2. Per germline, CDR1 SQVTM and CDR2 ANQGSEA. The CDR3 consists of 14 residues.